Presented here are 13 T cell receptor beta chains from one specimen sequenced in a study of T-cell memory formation after mild COVID-19. TCRdb ran MiXCR on the 5' RACE reads and lists one entry per CDR3 protein. Found here are about 110,000 distinct CDR3 sequences, approximately 15% of them singletons; the top ten hold roughly 31%. The specimen sequenced was PBMCs or a T cell subset sorted from them (not recorded which). The receptors derive from an adult woman who had mild COVID-19 (a few samples of this study predate the infection). Cell type and time point are not known.

This clonotype showed up just a few times. The chain links TRBV7-9 to TRBJ2-2; D is undetermined. CDR3 size: 14 residues. The ends were cut back, 5 bases at V and 6 bases at J, with 13 bases in the middle. From germline, CDR1 is SEHNR and CDR2 FQNEAQ (reference sequence). The DNA of the CDR3 is TGTGCCAGCAGCCCCCGTGACACGTCCGGGGAGCTGTTTTTT. It yields the protein CASSPRDTSGELFF.

The V and J genes are TRBV7-6 and TRBJ2-7; D is possibly TRBD1 (5 bases). V lost 2 bases, J lost 3 bases, and 14 bases lay in between. The germline gives CDR1 SGHVS, CDR2 FNYEAQ. CDR3 length: 15 residues. CDR3 sequence reads: CASSLIGHEDYEQYF. Here the CDR3 DNA reads TGTGCCAGCAGCTTAATTGGACACGAAGACTACGAGCAGTACTTC.

There are a few counts of this clonotype. This chain joins TRBV24-1 and TRBJ1-1, with D possibly being TRBD1 (6 bases). CDR3 length: 15 residues. Germline V gives CDR1 KGHDR, CDR2 SFDVKD. The V end lost 4 bases, the J end lost 1 base, and 12 bases lay between the germline ends. This CDR3 reads CATSEAGTPNTEAFF. The CDR3 coding sequence is TGTGCCACCAGTGAGGCCGGGACACCGAACACTGAAGCTTTCTTT.

This clonotype was seen more than once but under ten times. This sequence joins TRBV6-5 and TRBJ2-1, with D possibly matching TRBD1 (6 bases). CDR1 is MNHEY, CDR2 SVGAGI, per germline. V gave up 1 base and J gave up 1 base, with 11 bases separating them. This CDR3 is built from 16 residues. CDR3 DNA sequence: TGTGCCAGCAGTTACTTAAGTGGACAGTCCTACAATGAGCAGTTCTTC. Its translation: CASSYLSGQSYNEQFF.

V and J are TRBV5-1 and TRBJ2-6; D unresolved. CDR1 SGHRS and CDR2 YFSETQ come from the germline V gene. This CDR3 has 15 amino acids. Trimming left V 3 bases short and J 6 bases short, with 13 bases between. For the CDR3, the DNA is TGCGCCAGCAGCTCGGGCCGGATGGAGGCCAACGTCCTGACTTTC. This sequence encodes CASSSGRMEANVLTF. The full variable domain, completed using reference TRBV5-1 and TRBJ2-6, is KAGVTQTPRYLIKTRGQQVTLSCSPISGHRSVSWYQQTPGQGLQFLFEYFSETQRNKGNFPGRFSGRQFSNSRSEMNVSTLELGDSALYLCASSSGRMEANVLTFGAGSRLTVL.

The V call is TRBV7-9, the J call TRBJ2-7; D tentatively reads TRBD1 or TRBD2 (6 bases each). Trimming pared 8 bases from V and 5 bases from J, leaving 13 bases between. Germline V gene sequence: CDR1 SEHNR, CDR2 FQNEAQ (reference sequence). The CDR3 is 12 amino acids. This chain's CDR3 is CASLGGHNEQYF. DNA for the CDR3: TGTGCCAGCCTGGGGGGACATAACGAGCAGTACTTC.

The rearrangement joins TRBV25-1 to TRBJ2-7; a weak D match, TRBD1 (6 bases). The CDR3 runs to 12 residues. Germline V CDR1 and CDR2: MGHDK, SYGVNS. Trimming left V 6 bases short and J 3 bases short, with 9 bases between. CDR3 region: CASSSQGYEQYF. As DNA, the CDR3 is TGTGCCAGCAGCTCACAGGGCTACGAGCAGTACTTC.

This clonotype has a handful of counts. V gene TRBV3-1 combines with J gene TRBJ2-7; D is uncertain. The CDR3 consists of 14 residues. V was pared by 1 base and J by 2 bases, with 9 bases between. Germline V gives CDR1 LGHDT, CDR2 YNNKEL (reference sequence). CDR3 bases: TGTGCCAGCAGCCAAGTAAACAGACCCTACGAGCAGTACTTC. Translated: CASSQVNRPYEQYF.

This clonotype was observed at least ten times. The chain combines TRBV7-8 with TRBJ2-7, with 7 positions matching TRBD1. V lost 1 base to trimming and J lost 1 base; unmatched junction nucleotides: 10. The germline gives CDR1 SGHVS, CDR2 FQNEAQ. CDR3 length: 17 amino acids. The CDR3 nucleotides are TGTGCCAGCAGCTTAGGGGACAGAACAATCCTTTCCTACGAGCAGTACTTC. Translating gives CASSLGDRTILSYEQYF.

V is TRBV15 and J is TRBJ2-7, with TRBD1 matching over 7 bases. The V segment lost 6 bases and the J segment 0 bases; nucleotides outside the gene matches: 5. This CDR3 has 14 residues. From germline, CDR1 is LNHNV and CDR2 YYDKDF (reference sequence). The DNA for the CDR3 is TGTGCCACCAGTGACAGGGAGAGCTCCTACGAGCAGTACTTC. It translates to CATSDRESSYEQYF.

The chain has TRBV19 and TRBJ1-1; D call uncertain. Germline loops: CDR1 LNHDA, CDR2 SQIVND (reference sequence). The V end lost 2 bases, the J end lost 7 bases, and 11 bases lay between the germline ends. The length of the CDR3 is 13 residues. The CDR3 nucleotides are TGTGCCAGTAGTATAATCTCAGCTAATGAAGCTTTCTTT. It encodes CASSIISANEAFF.

This clonotype has more than one count but fewer than ten. The V gene is TRBV14, the J gene TRBJ2-2; no definite D call. The germline CDR1 and CDR2 sequences are SGHDN and FVKESK. Deletions cut 1 base from V and 6 bases from J, with 6 bases between. This CDR3 contains 13 residues. This CDR3 reads CASSQVWPGELFF. The CDR3, as DNA: TGTGCCAGCAGCCAAGTTTGGCCCGGGGAGCTGTTTTTT.

This clonotype was counted a few times. CDR3 nucleotide sequence: TGTGCCAGCAGCTTGGTGAGCGAAGTAAGATACGAGCAGTACTTC. Translated, it gives CASSLVSEVRYEQYF. The chain employs TRBV5-6 and TRBJ2-7; D gene uncertain. Germline values: CDR1 SGHDT, CDR2 YYEEEE. The CDR3 extends over 15 amino acids. The ends were cut back, 0 bases at V and 4 bases at J, with 14 bases in the middle.